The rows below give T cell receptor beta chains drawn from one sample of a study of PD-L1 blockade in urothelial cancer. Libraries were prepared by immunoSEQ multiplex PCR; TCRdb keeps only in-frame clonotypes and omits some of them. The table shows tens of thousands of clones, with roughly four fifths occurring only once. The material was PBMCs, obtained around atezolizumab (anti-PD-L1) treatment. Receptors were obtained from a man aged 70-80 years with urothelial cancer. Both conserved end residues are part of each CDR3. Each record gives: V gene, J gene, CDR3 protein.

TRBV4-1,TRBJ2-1,CASSQDQRGSSYNEQFF
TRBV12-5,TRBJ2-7,CASGDSPLPQGKQYF
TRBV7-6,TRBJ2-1,CASSLDDRVSYNEQFF
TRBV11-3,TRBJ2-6,CASSPFTQGAGGANVLTF
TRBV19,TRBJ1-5,CASSILADYSNQPQHF
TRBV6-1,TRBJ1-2,CASSLEGDYGYTF
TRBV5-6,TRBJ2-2,CASSPGLAGGGTGELFF
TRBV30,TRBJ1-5,CAWSQTASLNQPQHF
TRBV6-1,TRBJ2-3,CASSGGLGLADSTDTQYF
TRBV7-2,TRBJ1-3,CASSQPGGVNTIYF
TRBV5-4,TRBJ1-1,CASSSADRGATEAFF
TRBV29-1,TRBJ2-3,CSAREGTDTQYF
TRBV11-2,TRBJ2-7,CASSLSGLARIREQYF
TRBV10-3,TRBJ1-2,CAITQTGVGGYTF
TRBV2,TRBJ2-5,CASSLSTGSGETQYF
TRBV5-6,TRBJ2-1,CASSRRGTYNEQFF
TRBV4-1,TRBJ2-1,CASSQGRVGRSYNEQFF
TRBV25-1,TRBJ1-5,CASSHVNQPQHF
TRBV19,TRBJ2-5,CASSEGLAGETQYF
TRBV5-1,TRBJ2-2,CASSPDRRLNTGELFF
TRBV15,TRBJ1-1,CATSRRQFMNTEAFF
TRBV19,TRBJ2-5,CASSIGRDRRETQYF
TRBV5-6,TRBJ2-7,CASSFGTTYEQYF
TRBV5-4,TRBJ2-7,CASSHYQSSYEQYF
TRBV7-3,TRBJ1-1,CASSPGRNTEAFF
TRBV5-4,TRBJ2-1,CASRGGQGPFNEQFF
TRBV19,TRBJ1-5,CASSIGQGALSNQPQHF
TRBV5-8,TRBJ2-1,CASSFQGIEQFF
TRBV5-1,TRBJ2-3,CASGRGAGGPSDTQYF
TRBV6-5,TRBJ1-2,CASRPQGKGYGYTF
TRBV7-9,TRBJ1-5,CASRGGQGTDSNQPQHF
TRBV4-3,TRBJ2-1,CASSLSFYSSYNEQFF